What follows is one T cell receptor beta chain and its context. Source study methods: Amplification with reference gene primers provided the estimates of nucleated cell counts. The protocol was immunoSEQ multiplex PCR, while the TCRdb copy is restricted to in-frame clones and leaves out a portion. The V and J calls and the clone size are those of that table, but D and trimming were determined from the DNA. Of some 300,000 clones in the sample, 88% were seen once. The data derive from a study of blood T cell repertoires in COVID-19. The wider study: The cDNA or gDNA used as material had been derived from T cells, B-cell-depleted T cells, or PBMCs.

Deletions cut 1 base from V and 4 bases from J, with 5 bases between. Germline V gene sequence: CDR1 MGHRA, CDR2 YSYEKL. This CDR3 contains 14 residues. The material sequenced was peripheral blood. The chain carries TRBV4-1 and TRBJ2-6, with unresolved D. This TCR came from a woman aged 30 to 39 who had recovered from COVID-19. The CDR3 coding sequence is TGCGCCAGCAGCCAAGTAGCAGGGGCCAACGTCCTGACTTTC. Protein: CASSQVAGANVLTF.